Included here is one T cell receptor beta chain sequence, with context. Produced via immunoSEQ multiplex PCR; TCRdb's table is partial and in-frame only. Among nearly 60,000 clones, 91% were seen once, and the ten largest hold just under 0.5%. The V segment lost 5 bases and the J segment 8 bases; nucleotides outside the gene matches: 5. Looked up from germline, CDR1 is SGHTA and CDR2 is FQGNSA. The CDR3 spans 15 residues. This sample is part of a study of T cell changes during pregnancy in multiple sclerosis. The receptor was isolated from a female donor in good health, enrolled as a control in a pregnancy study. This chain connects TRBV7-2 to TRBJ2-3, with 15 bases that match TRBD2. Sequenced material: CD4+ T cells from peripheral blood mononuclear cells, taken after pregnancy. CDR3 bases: TGTGCCAGCAGCACTGGACTAGCGGGGGGGCGTACGCAGTATTTT. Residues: CASSTGLAGGRTQYF.